The 28 T cell receptor beta chains below were found in one sample sequenced in a study of early T cells in non-severe SARS-CoV-2 infection. TCRdb processed the 5' RACE reads anew with MiXCR; each CDR3 protein has one entry. The data show approximately 45,000 distinct CDR3 sequences, roughly 6.2% seen once. The material sequenced was whole blood. These receptors were taken from an adult who was a healthcare worker with PCR-confirmed SARS-CoV-2 infection or an uninfected control (not recorded which).

The chain is built from TRBV6-4 and TRBJ2-1; 7 bases map to TRBD2. CDR3 length: 15 amino acids. CDR1 and CDR2 from the germline V gene are MRHNA and SNTAGT. V was clipped by 2 bases and J by 4 bases; unmatched bases: 5. The CDR3 sequence is CASSDMGGEYNEQFF. CDR3 DNA: TGTGCCAGCAGTGACATGGGGGGGGAGTACAATGAGCAGTTCTTC.

Note on this clonotype: A much bigger clone sits one base away, suggesting this may be a read error. J is TRBJ1-2 and V is TRBV18, with a weak D call TRBD1 (5 bases). Germline CDR1 is KGHSH and CDR2 is LQKENI. CDR3 size: 16 residues. CDR3 sequence: CTSSPESWGGYYGYTF. CDR3 coding DNA: TGTACCAGCTCACCAGAATCCTGGGGCGGCTATTATGGCTACACCTTC.

Only a few counts were recorded for this clonotype. CDR3 protein: CASSLRDRGASQPQHF. CDR3 sequence (DNA): TGTGCCAGCAGTCTCCGGGACAGGGGCGCTAGTCAGCCCCAGCATTTT. This chain links TRBV12-3 or TRBV12-4 with TRBJ1-5; 10 nucleotides align to TRBD1. This CDR3 is built from 16 residues. V shed 5 bases and J 6 bases; nucleotides not matched to a gene: 10.

A word on this clonotype: A much more abundant neighbour one base away suggests this may be a read error. The V call is TRBV4-2, the J call TRBJ2-7; a weak D match, TRBD1 (6 bases). There are 18 residues in the CDR3. Germline CDR1 and CDR2: LGHNA and YNFKEQ. The CDR3 loop is CVSSQEVLEGQRSYEQYF. DNA of the CDR3: TGTGTCAGCAGCCAAGAGGTTTTGGAAGGACAGAGATCCTACGAGCAGTACTTC.

Judged by abundance, this clonotype is medium-sized. The gene calls are TRBV25-1 and TRBJ1-1; a possible D gene is TRBD1 (5 bases). The length of the CDR3 is 14 residues. Germline V CDR1 and CDR2: MGHDK, SYGVNS. Trimming shortened V by 4 bases and J by 1 base, and 10 bases separated the two germline ends. CDR3 DNA sequence: TGTGCCAGCAGTGGATCACAGGAGAACACTGAAGCTTTCTTT. Translating gives CASSGSQENTEAFF. Full variable domain (remainder filled in from reference TRBV25-1 and TRBJ1-1): EADIYQTPRYLVIGTGKKITLECSQTMGHDKMYWYQQDPGMELHLIHYSYGVNSTEKGDLSSESTVSRIRTEHFPLTLESARPSHTSQYLCASSGSQENTEAFFGQGTRLTVV.

This clonotype was observed at least ten times. The chain recombines TRBV5-1 with TRBJ1-1; D gene ambiguous. The CDR3 spans 12 residues. The germline CDR1 and CDR2 sequences are SGHRS and YFSETQ. The germline V and J ends were trimmed by 0 bases and 8 bases, with 8 bases remaining between them. As DNA, the CDR3 is TGCGCCAGCAGCTTGGGTGGGGAAGAAGCTTTCTTT. This gives the protein CASSLGGEEAFF.

This clonotype was observed many times. The chain is built from TRBV12-3 or TRBV12-4 and TRBJ2-7; D is uncertain. The CDR3 loop spans 13 amino acids. Trimming stripped 4 bases from V and 2 bases from J, with 9 bases between. Here the CDR3 reads CASSSTHTYEQYF. As DNA, the CDR3 is TGTGCCAGCAGTTCGACCCATACCTACGAGCAGTACTTC.

The table lists this clonotype with many counts. V usage is TRBV6-5 and J usage is TRBJ2-2; the D gene is possibly TRBD2 (6 bases). CDR3 length equals 14 residues. V was trimmed by 5 bases and J by 5 bases, leaving 12 bases between them. The V gene's germline CDR1 is MNHEY and CDR2 SVGAGI. For the CDR3, the DNA is TGTGCCAGCAGTCCCGGGGGAATGACCGGGGAGCTGTTTTTT. It specifies CASSPGGMTGELFF.

There are many counts of this clonotype. The genes are TRBV5-1 and TRBJ2-5; D ambiguous. CDR1 SGHRS and CDR2 YFSETQ come from the germline V gene. Deletions cut 1 base from V and 5 bases from J, with 12 bases between. This CDR3 comprises 14 residues. CDR3 coding DNA: TGCGCCAGCAGCTTGAACAGCCATTGGGAGACCCAGTACTTC. Amino acid sequence: CASSLNSHWETQYF.

This clonotype was found a few times. This chain joins TRBV6-1 and TRBJ2-2; 11 nucleotides line up with TRBD2. The CDR3 covers 19 residues. V lost 2 bases, J lost 2 bases, and 10 bases stayed unmatched. Looked up from germline, CDR1 is MNHNS and CDR2 is SASEGT. The CDR3 region has the DNA TGTGCCAGCAGTGAATGGGCTAGCGGGGGGCCCGGAAACACCGGGGAGCTGTTTTTT. Its protein product is CASSEWASGGPGNTGELFF.

The rearrangement joins TRBV9 to TRBJ2-7; D not resolved. V lost 0 bases to trimming and J lost 3 bases, with 7 bases between them. This CDR3 is 13 amino acids long. Germline CDR1 reads SGDLS; CDR2 reads YYNGEE. DNA of the CDR3: TGTGCCAGCAGCGTAGGCCCTTTCTACGAGCAGTACTTC. It specifies CASSVGPFYEQYF.

This clonotype has a handful of counts. This chain uses TRBV11-2 with TRBJ2-7; possible D gene TRBD1, 6 bases. Trimming took 5 bases from V and 6 from J, leaving 17 bases between them. From germline, CDR1 is SGHAT and CDR2 FQNNGV. The CDR3 sequence is 14 residues long. The CDR3 region is CASSAGTSQGEQYF. The CDR3 DNA reads TGTGCCAGCAGCGCCGGGACATCACAAGGCGAGCAGTACTTC.

The table lists this clonotype with many counts. The chain recombines TRBV2 with TRBJ2-7; 12 positions agree with TRBD1. This CDR3 has 13 amino acids. Germline CDR1 reads SNHLY; CDR2 reads FYNNEI. With V trimmed by 4 bases and J by 5 bases, 0 bases remained unmatched. The CDR3 nucleotides are TGTGCCAGCAGTGGGGACAGGGGGCACGAGCAGTACTTC. This gives the protein CASSGDRGHEQYF.

This sequence joins TRBV9 and TRBJ2-5; no clear D. The germline CDR1 and CDR2 sequences are SGDLS and YYNGEE. Trimming took off 0 bases at V and 3 bases at J, with 15 bases between the two ends. The CDR3 runs to 16 residues. The CDR3 is CASSVGVGRYKETQYF. CDR3 DNA: TGTGCCAGCAGCGTAGGAGTAGGCCGATATAAAGAGACCCAGTACTTC.

This clonotype was found many times. The chain couples TRBV7-6 to TRBJ2-2; 7 nucleotides align to TRBD1. V dropped 4 bases and J dropped 7; count of bases not matched to a gene: 15. The CDR3 length is 17 residues. Germline values: CDR1 SGHVS, CDR2 FNYEAQ. The CDR3, as DNA: TGTGCCAGCAGCTCCAGTTGGGACAGTCCTCCTGTCGGGGAGCTGTTTTTT. It codes for CASSSSWDSPPVGELFF.

Many counts were recorded for this clonotype. The chain uses TRBV3-1 and TRBJ2-3; possible D gene TRBD1, 5 bases. The CDR3 has 16 residues. CDR1 is LGHDT, CDR2 YNNKEL, per germline (reference sequence). Trimming took off 3 bases at V and 0 bases at J, with 13 bases between the two ends. The CDR3 region is CASSQRTPTSTDTQYF. The CDR3 DNA reads as TGTGCCAGCAGCCAGAGGACACCTACTAGCACAGATACGCAGTATTTT.

This clonotype was counted at least ten times. As DNA, the CDR3 is TGTGCCAGCAGCTCCCCCAGGGGGCGTATCTACAATGAGCAGTTCTTC. Its translation is CASSSPRGRIYNEQFF. The chain combines TRBV11-2 with TRBJ2-1; TRBD1 agrees at 8 bases. CDR1 and CDR2 from the germline V gene are SGHAT and FQNNGV. J was trimmed by 3 bases and V by 4 bases; bases with no gene match: 8. This CDR3 is built from 16 residues.

The sample holds a few counts of this clonotype. This chain links TRBV11-2 with TRBJ2-1, with 9 bases that match TRBD1. CDR1 and CDR2 from the germline V gene are SGHAT and FQNNGV. CDR3 length: 18 amino acids. With V trimmed by 0 bases and J by 3 bases, 9 bases remained unmatched. The CDR3 nucleotides read TGTGCCAGCAGCTTAGAGGGACAGGGAATGGGCCTCTACAATGAGCAGTTCTTC. It is translated as CASSLEGQGMGLYNEQFF.

Ten or more counts support this clonotype. The genes are TRBV20-1 and TRBJ2-5, with D uncertain. The V end was cut by 3 bases, the J end by 0 bases, with 11 bases between. Germline V gene lookup returns CDR1 DFQATT and CDR2 SNEGSKA (reference sequence). This CDR3 is 14 amino acids long. CDR3 sequence reads: CSARLSENQETQYF. The CDR3 DNA reads TGCAGTGCTAGGCTTTCAGAAAACCAAGAGACCCAGTACTTC.

The table lists this clonotype with a few counts. The chain links TRBV12-3 or TRBV12-4 to TRBJ2-3; a possible D gene is TRBD1 (5 bases). There are 14 residues in the CDR3. The ends were cut back, 6 bases at V and 0 bases at J, with 10 bases in the middle. The CDR3 DNA is TGTGCCAGCAGCCCCGACAGAAGCACAGATACGCAGTATTTT. Protein: CASSPDRSTDTQYF.

This clonotype was found a few times. This sequence joins TRBV24-1 and TRBJ2-5; D is undetermined. Germline V lookup: CDR1 KGHDR, CDR2 SFDVKD. The CDR3 has 15 residues. Between the trimmed V and J ends, which lost 0 bases and 5 bases, there was a span of 12 bases. The CDR3 loop reads CATSDLHGDTETQYF. The CDR3 bases are TGTGCCACCAGTGATTTGCATGGGGATACGGAGACCCAGTACTTC.

A note on this clonotype: A single base separates this from a much larger clone, so it may be a read error. The chain is built from TRBV20-1 and TRBJ2-3, with 7 nucleotides matching TRBD1. CDR1 is DFQATT and CDR2 is SNEGSKA in the germline V gene (reference sequence). The CDR3 length is 15 residues. This CDR3 reads CNARIGTASTDTQYF. DNA of the CDR3: TGCAATGCTAGGATTGGGACAGCAAGCACAGATACGCAGTATTTT.

This clonotype was recorded many times. The chain recombines TRBV7-2 with TRBJ1-1; possibly TRBD1 for D (6 bases). CDR3 length: 15 amino acids. Per germline, CDR1 SGHTA and CDR2 FQGNSA. Deletions cut 0 bases from V and 1 base from J, with 9 bases between. The CDR3 bases are TGTGCCAGCAGCTTAGCGGGACAAGCGAACACTGAAGCTTTCTTT. Its protein product is CASSLAGQANTEAFF.

There are a few counts of this clonotype. The chain employs TRBV6-1 and TRBJ2-7; 8 nucleotides match TRBD1. The J segment lost 1 base and the V segment lost 6 bases, leaving 8 bases of the junction unmatched. The CDR3 is 15 residues long. CDR1 and CDR2 (germline): MNHNS, SASEGT. This chain's CDR3 is CASRDTGGSSYEQYF. The CDR3 DNA follows: TGTGCCAGCAGGGATACAGGGGGGTCTTCCTACGAGCAGTACTTC.

The CDR3 sequence is CASSFGTGSSYEQYF. In DNA, the CDR3 is TGTGCCAGCAGTTTTGGGACAGGAAGCTCCTACGAGCAGTACTTC. The V gene is TRBV28, the J gene TRBJ2-7; 8 bases line up with TRBD1. The V gene end was trimmed by 3 bases and the J gene end by 0 bases; junction bases not matched to a gene: 4. This CDR3 has 15 residues. The germline gives CDR1 MDHEN, CDR2 SYDVKM.

This chain links TRBV4-2 with TRBJ2-1; D possibly corresponds to TRBD2 (6 bases). The V end lost 1 base, the J end lost 0 bases, and 13 bases lay between the germline ends. The CDR3 contains 17 residues. Germline values: CDR1 LGHNA, CDR2 YNFKEQ. As DNA, the CDR3 is TGTGCCAGCAGCCAAGTCAACGGGGGTAGCTCCTACAATGAGCAGTTCTTC. It encodes CASSQVNGGSSYNEQFF.

The rearrangement links TRBV27 to TRBJ1-1; the D is unclear. Per germline, CDR1 MNHEY and CDR2 SMNVEV (reference sequence). V lost 6 bases, J lost 0 bases, and 17 bases lay in between. The length of the CDR3 is 16 residues. CDR3 in DNA: TGTGCCAGCAGAAGGGAGGCGGGGATAGTGAACACTGAAGCTTTCTTT. Its translation is CASRREAGIVNTEAFF.

This clonotype was counted at least ten times. The chain has TRBV19 and TRBJ2-6; no clear D gene. This CDR3 spans 16 amino acids. CDR1 and CDR2 (germline): LNHDA, SQIVND (reference sequence). The V end lost 3 bases, the J end lost 0 bases, and 9 bases lay between the germline ends. CDR3 loop: CASSMSKLSGANVLTF. The CDR3 DNA reads as TGTGCCAGTAGTATGTCTAAACTCTCTGGGGCCAACGTCCTGACTTTC.